These T cell receptor beta chains were read from a single sample in a study of CD8+ T cells in alopecia areata. Profiled with immunoSEQ multiplex PCR; TCRdb holds only in-frame clones, not every one. This table holds over 85,000 clones, 35% to 50% found once. Sequenced input: CD4+ T cells sorted from blood. The source is a human donor with alopecia areata. Each CDR3 is given with its conserved first and last residue. Each record gives: CDR3 length, V gene, J gene, D gene, clone size, CDR3 DNA, CDR3 protein. D genes are given only for firm matches. The size entry is marked missing in some rows and otherwise reads once, few, many or a size class.

length: 13
V: TRBV30
J: TRBJ2-7
D: -
size: -
DNA: TGTGCCTGGAAACGGGACATGACCTACGAGCAGTACTTC
CDR3: CAWKRDMTYEQYF

length: 14
V: TRBV14
J: TRBJ2-1
D: -
size: -
DNA: TGTGCCAGCAGCCAAGATGGCGGGGAATCTCGACAGTTCTTC
CDR3: CASSQDGGESRQFF

length: 16
V: TRBV19
J: TRBJ1-2
D: TRBD1
size: few
DNA: TGTGCCAGTAGTATCCAGGGGGCGCGTCAGTCGTATGGCTACACCTTC
CDR3: CASSIQGARQSYGYTF

length: 11
V: TRBV29-1
J: TRBJ2-6
D: -
size: -
DNA: TGCAGCGTTGGGATATACGGCACCTTGACTTTC
CDR3: CSVGIYGTLTF

length: 14
V: TRBV27
J: TRBJ2-1
D: -
size: few
DNA: TGTGCCAGCAGCCAAGGCGGTAAACAGTATGAGCAGTTCTTC
CDR3: CASSQGGKQYEQFF

length: 12
V: TRBV29-1
J: TRBJ2-5
D: -
size: -
DNA: TGCAGCGTTGAAGTTCCCGGGGAGACCCAGTACTTC
CDR3: CSVEVPGETQYF

length: 14
V: TRBV29-1
J: TRBJ1-2
D: -
size: -
DNA: TGCAGCGTTGAAGGGCAGGAATATATAGGGGGCTACACCTTC
CDR3: CSVEGQEYIGGYTF

length: 13
V: TRBV29-1
J: TRBJ1-2
D: -
size: -
DNA: TGCAGCGTTTACGCAAGGGAATCTGTTGGCTACACCTTC
CDR3: CSVYARESVGYTF

length: 15
V: TRBV11-2
J: TRBJ1-4
D: -
size: -
DNA: TGTGCCAGCAGGAGGCCGGGGACACCCAATGAAAAACTGTTTTTT
CDR3: CASRRPGTPNEKLFF

length: 13
V: TRBV7-9
J: TRBJ2-3
D: -
size: -
DNA: TGTGCCAGCAGCGACATGGGACGGTCTAGGGAGTATTTT
CDR3: CASSDMGRSREYF

length: 13
V: TRBV2
J: TRBJ1-5
D: -
size: -
DNA: TGTGCCAGCAGTCCGACTGGGAATCAGCCCCAGCATTTT
CDR3: CASSPTGNQPQHF

length: 13
V: TRBV30
J: TRBJ1-2
D: TRBD1
size: -
DNA: TGTGCCTGGGAGCAGACAGGGGGGACGGGCTACACCTTC
CDR3: CAWEQTGGTGYTF

length: 15
V: TRBV2
J: TRBJ2-1
D: -
size: -
DNA: TGTGCCAGCAGTGAAGGTAGCTCGGTTATACTTGAGCAGTTCTTC
CDR3: CASSEGSSVILEQFF

length: 11
V: TRBV29-1
J: TRBJ2-7
D: -
size: few
DNA: TGCAGCGTTTTAAGTTCCTACGAGCAGTACTTC
CDR3: CSVLSSYEQYF

length: 14
V: TRBV2
J: TRBJ2-1
D: TRBD2
size: few
DNA: TGTGCCAGCAGTGCCCTAGCGGCTTACAATGAGCAGTTCTTC
CDR3: CASSALAAYNEQFF

length: 12
V: TRBV5-6
J: TRBJ2-7
D: -
size: few
DNA: TGTGCCAGCAGCCACCGGGGCTACGAGCAGTACTTC
CDR3: CASSHRGYEQYF

length: 14
V: TRBV23-1
J: TRBJ1-2
D: -
size: -
DNA: TGCGCCAGCAGTCTTAATCGGCATCTCTATGGCTACACCTTC
CDR3: CASSLNRHLYGYTF

length: 17
V: TRBV7-2
J: TRBJ2-5
D: TRBD2
size: few
DNA: TGTGCCAGCAGCCCCGCACTAGCGGGAGGGCCGGGAGAGACCCAGTACTTC
CDR3: CASSPALAGGPGETQYF

length: 13
V: TRBV2
J: TRBJ2-1
D: TRBD2
size: -
DNA: TGTGCCAGCAGACAGGGACTAGCAGATGAGCAGTTCTTC
CDR3: CASRQGLADEQFF

length: 12
V: TRBV29-1
J: TRBJ2-7
D: -
size: -
DNA: TGCAGCGTTGAAGGGAGCCTGGGCGAGCAGTACTTC
CDR3: CSVEGSLGEQYF

length: 16
V: TRBV28
J: TRBJ2-5
D: TRBD2
size: few
DNA: TGTGCCAGCAGTGCGGGACGGTGGACTAGTCAGGAGACCCAGTACTTC
CDR3: CASSAGRWTSQETQYF

length: 14
V: TRBV28
J: TRBJ2-7
D: TRBD1
size: few
DNA: TGTGCCAGCAGTGGTGACCCGGGACAGCGCGAGCAGTACTTC
CDR3: CASSGDPGQREQYF

length: 11
V: TRBV6-5
J: TRBJ2-5
D: -
size: -
DNA: TGTGCCAGCAAGAGGATAGAGACCCAGTACTTC
CDR3: CASKRIETQYF

length: 14
V: TRBV7-3
J: TRBJ2-3
D: -
size: few
DNA: TGTGCCAGCAGCCTCGGAACTAGCACAGATACGCAGTATTTT
CDR3: CASSLGTSTDTQYF

length: 16
V: TRBV5-1
J: TRBJ2-3
D: -
size: few
DNA: TGCGCCAGCAGCCCGACCTTGTTGACCAACACAGATACGCAGTATTTT
CDR3: CASSPTLLTNTDTQYF

length: 11
V: TRBV29-1
J: TRBJ1-1
D: -
size: -
DNA: TGCAGCGTTGCTACGTGGACTGAAGCTTTCTTT
CDR3: CSVATWTEAFF

length: 11
V: TRBV29-1
J: TRBJ1-2
D: -
size: -
DNA: TGCAGCGTTGGGCAGAACTATGGCTACACCTTC
CDR3: CSVGQNYGYTF

length: 14
V: TRBV30
J: TRBJ2-2
D: -
size: few
DNA: TGTGCCTGGAGTCGCCAGCTGAACACCGGGGAGCTGTTTTTT
CDR3: CAWSRQLNTGELFF

length: 14
V: TRBV30
J: TRBJ1-5
D: -
size: -
DNA: TGTGCCTGGAGTGTTCAGGGTGGCAATCAGCCCCAGCATTTT
CDR3: CAWSVQGGNQPQHF

length: 14
V: TRBV9
J: TRBJ2-7
D: TRBD1
size: few
DNA: TGTGCCAGCAGCCCTAGGGACAGGAGAAACGAGCAGTACTTC
CDR3: CASSPRDRRNEQYF

length: 14
V: TRBV29-1
J: TRBJ2-1
D: -
size: few
DNA: TGCAGCGTTGAGGGGTGGGCCCTAGACAATGAGCAGTTCTTC
CDR3: CSVEGWALDNEQFF

length: 12
V: TRBV30
J: TRBJ1-2
D: TRBD1
size: -
DNA: TGTGCCTATGGACAGGGTGACTATGGCTACACCTTC
CDR3: CAYGQGDYGYTF

length: 14
V: TRBV30
J: TRBJ1-2
D: -
size: -
DNA: TGTGCCTGGGTGACAGGAATGCACAACTATGGCTACACCTTC
CDR3: CAWVTGMHNYGYTF

length: 14
V: TRBV30
J: TRBJ2-2
D: -
size: few
DNA: TGTGCCTGGAAGGAGGGGGATCGGACCGGGGAGCTGTTTTTT
CDR3: CAWKEGDRTGELFF

length: 13
V: TRBV5-1
J: TRBJ1-6
D: TRBD1
size: -
DNA: TGCGCCAGCAGCCGGGACAGTAATTCACCCCTCCACTTT
CDR3: CASSRDSNSPLHF

length: 13
V: TRBV29-1
J: TRBJ2-1
D: -
size: few
DNA: TGCAGCGCACTCCACTACCGGGGCAATGAGCAGTTCTTC
CDR3: CSALHYRGNEQFF

length: 13
V: TRBV29-1
J: TRBJ1-2
D: -
size: few
DNA: TGCAGCGTGGGGGTTGACAGGCCCGGGGGCTACACCTTC
CDR3: CSVGVDRPGGYTF

length: 11
V: TRBV29-1
J: TRBJ2-1
D: -
size: -
DNA: TGCAGCGTGGGAACTCAGACCATCCAGTTCTTC
CDR3: CSVGTQTIQFF

length: 14
V: TRBV14
J: TRBJ1-2
D: -
size: -
DNA: TGTGCCAGCAGCCTCCGCTACGGGGGTGTTGGCTACACCTTC
CDR3: CASSLRYGGVGYTF

length: 16
V: TRBV19
J: TRBJ2-7
D: TRBD2
size: few
DNA: TGTGCCTCTAAAAGGCGGGAGGGGACCCCCCTCGACGAGCAGTACTTC
CDR3: CASKRREGTPLDEQYF

length: 15
V: TRBV19
J: TRBJ1-2
D: -
size: few
DNA: TGTGCCAGTAGTATAGCGAAGGGCGGCGCCTATGGCTACACCTTC
CDR3: CASSIAKGGAYGYTF

length: 16
V: TRBV5-1
J: TRBJ1-1
D: -
size: -
DNA: TGCGCCAGCAGCTTGGGGGTAAGAACAGGGAGCACTGAAGCTTTCTTT
CDR3: CASSLGVRTGSTEAFF

length: 13
V: TRBV5-1
J: TRBJ1-2
D: -
size: -
DNA: TGCGCCAGCAGCTTCGGGCGCCTCTATGGCTACACCTTC
CDR3: CASSFGRLYGYTF

length: 13
V: TRBV29-1
J: TRBJ2-3
D: -
size: -
DNA: TGCAGCGTGGTACTAGGGTTCACAGATACGCAGTATTTT
CDR3: CSVVLGFTDTQYF

length: 17
V: TRBV30
J: TRBJ2-3
D: TRBD2
size: -
DNA: TGTGCCTGGAGTGAAGGACTAGCGGGAGGGGACACAGATACGCAGTATTTT
CDR3: CAWSEGLAGGDTDTQYF

length: 15
V: TRBV7-6
J: TRBJ2-3
D: -
size: -
DNA: TGTGCCAGCAGCTTAGATGGGGGGGCAGCAGATACGCAGTATTTT
CDR3: CASSLDGGAADTQYF

length: 15
V: TRBV28
J: TRBJ2-5
D: -
size: few
DNA: TGTGCCAGCAGTTTGAGGTCATGGACCCAAGAGACCCAGTACTTC
CDR3: CASSLRSWTQETQYF

length: 13
V: TRBV29-1
J: TRBJ1-1
D: -
size: -
DNA: TGCAGCGTTGAAGTGGGGGGGAACACTGAAGCTTTCTTT
CDR3: CSVEVGGNTEAFF

length: 12
V: TRBV29-1
J: TRBJ2-5
D: TRBD2
size: -
DNA: TGCAGCGCTAGCGGGGTCCGTGAGACCCAGTACTTC
CDR3: CSASGVRETQYF

length: 13
V: TRBV28
J: TRBJ1-1
D: -
size: -
DNA: TGTGCCAGCAGTTCGGGACAGAACACTGAAGCTTTCTTT
CDR3: CASSSGQNTEAFF

length: 13
V: TRBV29-1
J: TRBJ2-6
D: -
size: medium-sized
DNA: TGCAGCGTTGCAGTCTCTGGGGCCAACGTCCTGACTTTC
CDR3: CSVAVSGANVLTF

length: 15
V: TRBV30
J: TRBJ2-1
D: TRBD2
size: few
DNA: TGTGCCTGGAGTGTAGGACTAGCGGGATACAATGAGCAGTTCTTC
CDR3: CAWSVGLAGYNEQFF

length: 13
V: TRBV29-1
J: TRBJ2-1
D: -
size: -
DNA: TGCAGCGTTGAGTGGTCCAGATACAATGAGCAGTTCTTC
CDR3: CSVEWSRYNEQFF

length: 12
V: TRBV30
J: TRBJ2-1
D: TRBD1
size: -
DNA: TGTGCCTGGGGGGGACAGTACAATGAGCAGTTCTTC
CDR3: CAWGGQYNEQFF

length: 15
V: TRBV4-1
J: TRBJ2-7
D: -
size: -
DNA: TGCGCCAGCAGCCAAGTGGGAGGGGGCTCCTACGAGCAGTACTTC
CDR3: CASSQVGGGSYEQYF

length: 14
V: TRBV5-6
J: TRBJ2-3
D: -
size: -
DNA: TGTGCCAGCAGCTTTTGGGTCAGTCAAGATACGCAGTATTTT
CDR3: CASSFWVSQDTQYF

length: 13
V: TRBV29-1
J: TRBJ2-1
D: -
size: -
DNA: TGCAGCGTTGACAGGTCTGTTTCCGATGAGCAGTTCTTC
CDR3: CSVDRSVSDEQFF